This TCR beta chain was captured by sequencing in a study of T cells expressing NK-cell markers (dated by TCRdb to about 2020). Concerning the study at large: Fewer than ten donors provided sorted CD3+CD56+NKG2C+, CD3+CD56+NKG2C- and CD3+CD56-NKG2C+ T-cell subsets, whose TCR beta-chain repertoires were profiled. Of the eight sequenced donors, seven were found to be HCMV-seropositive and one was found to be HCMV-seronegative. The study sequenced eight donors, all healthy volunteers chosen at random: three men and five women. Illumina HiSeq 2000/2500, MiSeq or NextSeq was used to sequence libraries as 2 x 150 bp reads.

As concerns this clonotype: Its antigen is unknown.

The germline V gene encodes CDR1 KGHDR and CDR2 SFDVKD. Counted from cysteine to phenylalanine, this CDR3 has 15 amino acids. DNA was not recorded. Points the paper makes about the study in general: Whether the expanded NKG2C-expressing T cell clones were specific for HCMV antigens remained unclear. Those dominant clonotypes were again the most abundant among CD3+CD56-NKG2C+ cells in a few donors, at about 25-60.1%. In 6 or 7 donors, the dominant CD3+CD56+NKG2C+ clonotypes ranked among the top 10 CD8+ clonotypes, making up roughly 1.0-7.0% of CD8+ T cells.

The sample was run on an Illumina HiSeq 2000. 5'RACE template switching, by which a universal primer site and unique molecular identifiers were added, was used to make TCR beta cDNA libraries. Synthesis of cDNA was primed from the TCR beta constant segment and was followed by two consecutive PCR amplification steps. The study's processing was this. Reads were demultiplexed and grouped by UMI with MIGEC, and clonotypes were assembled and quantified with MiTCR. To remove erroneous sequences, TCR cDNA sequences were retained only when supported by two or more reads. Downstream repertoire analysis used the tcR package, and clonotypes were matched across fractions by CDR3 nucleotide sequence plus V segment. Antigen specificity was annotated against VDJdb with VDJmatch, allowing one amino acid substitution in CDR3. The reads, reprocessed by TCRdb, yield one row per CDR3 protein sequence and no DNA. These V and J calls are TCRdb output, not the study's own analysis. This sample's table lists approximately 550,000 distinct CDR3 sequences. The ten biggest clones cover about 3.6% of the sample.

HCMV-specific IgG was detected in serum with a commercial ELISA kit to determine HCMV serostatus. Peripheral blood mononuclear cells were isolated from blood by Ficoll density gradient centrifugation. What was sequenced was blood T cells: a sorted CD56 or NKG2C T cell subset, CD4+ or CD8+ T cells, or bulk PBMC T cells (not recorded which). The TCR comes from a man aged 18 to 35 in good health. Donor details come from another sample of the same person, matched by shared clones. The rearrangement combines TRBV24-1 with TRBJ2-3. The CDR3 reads CATSDFRASGDTQYF.